Detailed here is one T cell receptor beta chain. Its antigen is still unknown. With V trimmed by 3 bases and J by 4 bases, 5 bases remained unmatched. Germline V gene data show CDR1 as SGDLS and CDR2 as YYNGEE. CDR3 length: 16 amino acids. Libraries were prepared by immunoSEQ multiplex PCR; TCRdb keeps only in-frame clonotypes and omits some of them. The data hold around 94,000 clones, with about 86% observed a single time. This entry belongs to a study of radiation and T cells in renal cell carcinoma. Study summary: Nephrectomy followed 15 Gy stereotactic body radiation by 4 weeks.

Study-level points and caveats: Baseline intratumoral clonotype presence is unknown without pretreatment biopsies.

The time point was: baseline pretreatment blood. The treatment here: 15 Gy SBRT to primary tumor, nephrectomy 4 weeks later. The sequencing here drew on blood, taken from a patient whose treatment included radiotherapy and nephrectomy. The rearrangement joins TRBV9 to TRBJ2-2, with TRBD1 matching over 11 bases. This TCR was sampled from a man aged 45 to 65 with renal cell carcinoma. CDR3 region: CASSEGQGVGTGELFF. The CDR3 DNA reads TGTGCCAGCAGCGAGGGACAGGGGGTCGGCACCGGGGAGCTGTTTTTT.